This T cell receptor (beta chain) came from a study of T cell responses to AZD1222 COVID-19 vaccine. About this clone: No antigen is known for it.

Study-level points and caveats: Most donors were white British and more were female, and clonal diversity was possibly underestimated. Among vaccine-associated CD4 TCRs, coverage spanned spike, with dominance at 160-218 and 743-854. Unmutated variant regions reportedly attract nearly half of all spike-specific TCRs.

Profiled with immunoSEQ multiplex PCR; TCRdb holds only in-frame clones, not every one. The table includes over 150,000 clones, approximately 92% detected once. The clonotype comes from an adult who received the MenACWY meningococcal vaccine as a control. This specimen was peripheral blood, taken 28 days after the second dose of the MenACWY control vaccine.

The CDR3 sequence: CASSDMGGTGELFF. The CDR3 DNA follows: TGTGCCAGCAGTGACATGGGGGGCACCGGGGAGCTGTTTTTT. The gene calls are TRBV6-4 and TRBJ2-2; possibly TRBD2 for D (6 bases). Germline loops: CDR1 MRHNA, CDR2 SNTAGT. V was clipped by 2 bases and J by 4 bases, with 8 bases between them. CDR3 length: 14 amino acids.